This T cell receptor beta chain was documented in a study of T cell clonality in common variable immunodeficiency. Assay used: immunoSEQ multiplex PCR; TCRdb lists only in-frame clones, some missing. The repertoire consists of about 30,000 clones, none detected only once. Of note for this clone: Its matching antigen is unknown.

Study-wide points: Links between repertoire features and CVID complications were heterogeneity-limited. Reportedly, TCR beta sequences from common variable immunodeficiency showed fewer deletions and N-nucleotide insertions.

The source material was peripheral blood mononuclear cells. The sequence derives from a human donor with common variable immunodeficiency.

CDR3 bases read: TGTGCCAGCAACCGCGGGACAGAGAGCAATCAGCCC. Translation gives CASNRGTESNQP. The complete CDR3 sequence is CASNRGTESNQPQHF. The V and J genes are TRBV7-9 and TRBJ1-5; TRBD1 agrees at 7 bases. Coverage ceases 3 residues before the CDR3 finishes, and the germline J gene fills in the end. Per the germline V gene, CDR1 is SEHNR and CDR2 is FQNEAQ (reference sequence). There are 15 residues in the CDR3. With 7 bases clipped from V and 1 base from J, the junction kept 7 bases outside the gene matches.